The entry below describes one TCR beta chain. Its antigen is unknown. No base quality values were provided; no much bigger clone lies one nucleotide off. To sequence the TCRbeta CDR3 region, genomic DNA was isolated from the sorted cells. The immunoSEQ Assay was used to sequence the TCRbeta CDR3 regions. TCRdb took over this immuneACCESS table, retaining in-frame rearrangements with V and J assigned. Such tables are incomplete; in checked studies, under half of the missing clones stem from an unresolved V gene, and the remainder is unexplained. The sample records 60,000 to 75,000 clones, around 93% of which are singletons. The top ten constitute roughly 19% of the sample. For CDR1 and CDR2, the germline V gene (reference sequence) lists SEHNR and FQNEAQ. Its CDR3 holds 15 amino acids, cysteine through phenylalanine. The DNA shown is the 45-base CDR3, in frame from base 1. Relative to germline, V is 4 bases shorter and J is 0 bases shorter, with 10 bases between their ends.

The trial excluded patients who had a history of autoimmune disease or were on systemic immunosuppression. Peripheral blood for TCR sequencing was collected from all dose cohorts at baseline, on cycle 4 day 1, and on cycle 7 day 1. Samples came from an open-label, multicenter, first-in-human phase I dose-escalation trial of ivuxolimab. Adults with locally advanced or metastatic melanoma, renal cell, hepatocellular, or head and neck squamous cell carcinoma were enrolled in the trial. Before TCR sequencing, CD4+ T cells and CD8+ T cells were sorted from peripheral blood as separate populations. The data originate from a study of OX40 agonist ivuxolimab in advanced cancers. For the study in its entirety: Ivuxolimab, which targeted the costimulatory receptor OX40 (CD134), was an agonistic, fully human IgG2 monoclonal antibody. Intravenous ivuxolimab was administered to patients every 2 weeks at six dose levels: 0.01, 0.1, 0.3, 1.5, 3 and 10 mg/kg. Of the roughly 51 dose-escalation patients, hepatocellular carcinoma was present in roughly 19, melanoma in around 15, renal cell carcinoma in 9 and head and neck cancer in 9. The dose-escalation cohort was around 83% male with a mean age of approximately 60 years, ranging from roughly 23 to 79. Prior anti-PD-1, anti-PD-L1 or anti-CTLA-4 therapy was permitted, and checkpoint inhibitors had been received by about 36% of dose-escalation patients. Partial responses occurred in three dose-escalation patients, of whom one had hepatocellular carcinoma and two had cutaneous melanoma. The point of sequencing TCRbeta in the periphery was to test whether ivuxolimab changed TCR sequence diversity and drove clonal T-cell expansion. The paper describes the monotherapy dose-escalation part (N of about 57 patients) of the phase I trial of ivuxolimab. Here is what the overall study found, with its caveats: The antigen specificity of the peripheral T cells that underwent clonal expansion was not determined. After ivuxolimab, more expanded clones were found on average in CD8+ T cells than in CD4+ T cells. Low levels of normalized T-cell clonal expansion were also seen in some patients who did not respond. At doses of 0.1 to 3.0 mg/kg, clonal expansion of both CD4+ and CD8+ T cells in blood was seen between baseline and week 6. In partial responders in the 0.1-3.0 mg/kg groups, normalized peripheral clonal expansion was found to be among the lowest, especially among CD8+ T cells.

The source of this sequence is an adult with an advanced solid tumor such as melanoma, head and neck, liver or kidney cancer. The input for sequencing was CD4+ or CD8+ T cells sorted from blood, taken in a trial of the OX40 agonist ivuxolimab. The rearranged chain carries TRBV7-9 and TRBJ1-5; TRBD1 is a weak D gene call, 6 bases matching. The CDR3 protein sequence reads: CASSSQGYSNQPQHF. The DNA reads as follows: TGTGCCAGCAGCTCACAGGGTTATAGCAATCAGCCCCAGCATTTT.